The 4 T cell receptor beta chains presented below share a single source sample, sequenced in a study of cytomegalovirus exposure and HLA in healthy donors. Clones were read by immunoSEQ multiplex PCR, and TCRdb kept only the in-frame ones, dropping some. The sample comprises 150,000 to 160,000 clones, approximately 86% of which are singletons, and about 1.9% rests with the top ten. The specimen was PBMCs. The receptors derive from a human donor in good health.

The chain combines TRBV27 with TRBJ1-5, with 9 bases matching TRBD1. The CDR3 loop spans 15 amino acids. The J segment lost 3 bases and the V segment lost 2 bases, leaving 2 bases of the junction unmatched. Germline V gene sequence: CDR1 MNHEY, CDR2 SMNVEV (reference sequence). CDR3 bases: TGTGCCAGCAGTTTAGGGACAGGGAACAATCAGCCCCAGCATTTT. This codes for CASSLGTGNNQPQHF.

The chain links TRBV10-1 to TRBJ2-1; 10 nucleotides align to TRBD1. This CDR3 region has 16 residues. Losses at the gene ends were 5 bases for V and 7 bases for J; bases not matched to a gene: 11. Germline V gives CDR1 WNHNN, CDR2 SYGVQD (reference sequence). In nucleotides, the CDR3 is TGCGCCAGCAGTTACAACCGGGACAGGGGCGGGAATGAGCAGTTCTTC. Translated: CASSYNRDRGGNEQFF.

The sample holds a few counts of this clone. This rearrangement joins TRBV6-6 to TRBJ2-7; TRBD1 matches at 10 bases. The V segment lost 6 bases and the J segment 5 bases; nucleotides outside the gene matches: 7. The germline CDR1 and CDR2 sequences are MNHNY and SVGAGI (reference sequence). This CDR3 region has 14 residues. The CDR3 protein is CASRNRQGANEQYF. The CDR3 DNA sequence: TGTGCCAGCAGGAATCGACAGGGGGCAAACGAGCAGTACTTC.

The chain couples TRBV2 to TRBJ2-7; D is perhaps TRBD1 (6 bases). The CDR3 is 16 residues long. Germline V gene lookup returns CDR1 SNHLY and CDR2 FYNNEI. The V gene lost 5 bases and the J gene lost 2 bases, with 19 bases spanning the gap. CDR3 sequence (DNA): TGTGCCAGCAGTACCCTCCGGGACAAGCTTACCTACGAGCAGTACTTC. Protein: CASSTLRDKLTYEQYF.